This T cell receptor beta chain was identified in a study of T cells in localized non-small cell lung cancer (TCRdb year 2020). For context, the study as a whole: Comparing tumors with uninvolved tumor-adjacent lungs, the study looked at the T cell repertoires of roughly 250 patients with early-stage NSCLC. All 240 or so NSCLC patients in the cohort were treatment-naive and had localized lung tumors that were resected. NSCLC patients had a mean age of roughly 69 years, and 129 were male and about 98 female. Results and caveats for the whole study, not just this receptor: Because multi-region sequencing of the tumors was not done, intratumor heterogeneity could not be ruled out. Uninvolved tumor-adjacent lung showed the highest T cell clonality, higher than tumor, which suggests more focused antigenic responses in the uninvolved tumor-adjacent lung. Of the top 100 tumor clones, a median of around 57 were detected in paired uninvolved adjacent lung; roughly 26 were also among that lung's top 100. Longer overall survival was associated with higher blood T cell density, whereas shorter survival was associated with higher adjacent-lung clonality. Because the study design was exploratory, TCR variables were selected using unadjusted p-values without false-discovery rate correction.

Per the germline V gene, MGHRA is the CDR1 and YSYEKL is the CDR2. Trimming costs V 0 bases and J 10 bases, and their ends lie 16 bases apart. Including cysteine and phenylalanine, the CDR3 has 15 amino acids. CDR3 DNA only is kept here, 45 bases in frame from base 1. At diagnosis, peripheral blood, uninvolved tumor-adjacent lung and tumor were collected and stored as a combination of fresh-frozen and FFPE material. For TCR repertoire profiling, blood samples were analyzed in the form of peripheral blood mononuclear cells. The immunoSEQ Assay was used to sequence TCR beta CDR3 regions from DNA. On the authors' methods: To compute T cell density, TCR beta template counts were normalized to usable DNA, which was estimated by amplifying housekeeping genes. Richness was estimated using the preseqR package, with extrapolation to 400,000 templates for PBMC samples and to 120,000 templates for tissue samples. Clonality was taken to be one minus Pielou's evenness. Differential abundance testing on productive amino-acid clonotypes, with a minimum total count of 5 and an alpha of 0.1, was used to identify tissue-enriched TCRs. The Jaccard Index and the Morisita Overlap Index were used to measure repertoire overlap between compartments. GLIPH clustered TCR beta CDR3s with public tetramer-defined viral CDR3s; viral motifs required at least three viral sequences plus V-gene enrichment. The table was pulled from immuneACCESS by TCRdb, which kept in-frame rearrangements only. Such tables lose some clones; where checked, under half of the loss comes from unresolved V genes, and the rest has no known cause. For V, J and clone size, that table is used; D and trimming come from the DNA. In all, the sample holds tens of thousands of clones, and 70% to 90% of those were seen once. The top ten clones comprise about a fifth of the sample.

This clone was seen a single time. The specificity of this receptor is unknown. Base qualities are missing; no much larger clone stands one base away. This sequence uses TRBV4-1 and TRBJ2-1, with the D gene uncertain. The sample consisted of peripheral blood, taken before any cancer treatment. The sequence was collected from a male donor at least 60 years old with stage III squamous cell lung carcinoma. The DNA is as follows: TGCGCCAGCAGCCAAGAATCCGGATGGATAGGGGAGCAGTTCTTC. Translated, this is CASSQESGWIGEQFF.